The 11 T cell receptor beta chains listed next were all sequenced from one sample in a study of human T cells and chemical hapten exposure. Using its own MiXCR run on the RACE reads, TCRdb lists one record per CDR3 protein. In the table there are a few hundred thousand distinct CDR3 sequences, about 4.4% of which are singletons. Time point in this sample: patch test 1, 2 weeks after DPC sensitization. This sample's treatment: therapeutic diphenylcyclopropenone sensitization with weekly scalp DPC. The source was whole blood, collected in connection with sensitization to the hapten diphenylcyclopropenone (DPC). The origin of the receptors is a woman aged 50 to 60 with alopecia areata. Some clones in this sample may be carry-over from other donors' samples.

This clonotype was seen ten or more times. At one boundary the junction diverges from the germline segment, which might be a read error. This chain connects TRBV30 to TRBJ1-1, with 9 positions matching TRBD1. This CDR3 region has 14 residues. The germline V gene has CDR1 GTSNPN and CDR2 SVGIG (reference sequence). The CDR3 region has the DNA TGTGCCTGGAGTAAAGGACAGGGGAACGCTGAAGCTTTCTTT. Encoded protein: CAWSKGQGNAEAFF. Using reference TRBV30 and TRBJ1-1 for the parts outside the CDR3, the full variable domain is SQTIHQWPATLVQPVGSPLSLECTVEGTSNPNLYWYRQAAGRGLQLLFYSVGIGQISSEVPQNLSASRPQDRQFILSSKKLLLSDSGFYLCAWSKGQGNAEAFFGQGTRLTVV.

At least ten counts were recorded for this clonotype. The rearrangement uses TRBV7-2 and TRBJ2-7; D is perhaps TRBD1 (6 bases). CDR1 and CDR2 from the germline V gene are SGHTA and FQGNSA. The CDR3 consists of 13 residues. V was cut by 4 bases and J by 7 bases, with 14 bases left in between. The chain's CDR3 is CASSSSTGWEQYF. The CDR3 DNA follows: TGTGCCAGCAGCTCTTCGACAGGATGGGAGCAGTACTTC.

This clonotype was recorded at least ten times. This chain connects TRBV29-1 to TRBJ2-7; TRBD2 matches at 10 bases. This CDR3 has 15 amino acids. Germline V gene lookup returns CDR1 SQVTM and CDR2 ANQGSEA. The J segment lost 5 bases and the V segment lost 1 base, leaving 8 bases of the junction unmatched. The CDR3 reads CSVEANSGRNNEQYF. CDR3 DNA: TGCAGCGTTGAAGCCAATAGCGGGAGGAATAACGAGCAGTACTTC.

The chain carries TRBV18 and TRBJ1-4; TRBD1 agrees at 8 bases. Trimming at V came to 6 bases and at J to 5 bases, leaving 2 bases not matched to a gene. The V gene's germline CDR1 is KGHSH and CDR2 LQKENI. The CDR3 runs to 13 residues. CDR3 DNA: TGTGCCAGCTCCCGGGACAGGAATGAAAAACTGTTTTTT. This translates into CASSRDRNEKLFF.

This clonotype was recorded at least ten times. This chain uses TRBV29-1 with TRBJ1-2; maybe TRBD1 (6 bases). Between the trimmed V and J ends, which lost 6 bases and 3 bases, there was a span of 17 bases. Germline V CDR1 and CDR2: SQVTM, ANQGSEA. There are 14 residues in the CDR3. The CDR3 nucleotides read TGCAGCGTCCCAGAAGCAGGGGCAGACTATGGCTACACCTTC. Amino acids: CSVPEAGADYGYTF.

This clonotype has a handful of counts. The chain has TRBV5-4 and TRBJ2-3; D perhaps matches TRBD1 (6 bases). The germline V gene encodes CDR1 SGHNT and CDR2 YYREEE (reference sequence). The CDR3 is made up of 14 amino acids. Trimming took off 3 bases at V and 6 bases at J, with 14 bases between the two ends. CDR3 amino acids: CASSSRTDADTQYF. The CDR3 DNA reads TGTGCCAGCAGCTCGCGGACAGACGCCGATACGCAGTATTTT.

This clonotype was observed a few times. This chain joins TRBV20-1 and TRBJ2-7; 7 bases map to TRBD2. CDR1 and CDR2 from the germline V gene are DFQATT and SNEGSKA (reference sequence). Trimming cost V 1 base and J 2 bases; bases outside gene matches: 8. CDR3 length: 15 residues. CDR3 in DNA: TGCAGTGCTAGAGGCGACGCGGGGGAGACCTACGAGCAGTACTTC. The encoded protein is CSARGDAGETYEQYF.

This clonotype was observed a few times. J is TRBJ2-1 and V is TRBV11-2, with D unclear. The germline V gene has CDR1 SGHAT and CDR2 FQNNGV. Trimming left V 1 base short and J 10 bases short, with 5 bases between. This CDR3 is 11 amino acids long. The CDR3 nucleotides read TGTGCCAGCAGCTTAGTACCAGAGCAGTTCTTC. Its translation: CASSLVPEQFF.

This chain uses TRBV3-1 with TRBJ2-3, with no clear D. There are 13 residues in the CDR3. Germline V lookup: CDR1 LGHDT, CDR2 YNNKEL (reference sequence). V was shortened by 3 bases and J by 4 bases, with 8 bases between the two germline ends. The CDR3 reads CASSHPGADTQYF. DNA of the CDR3: TGTGCCAGCAGCCATCCAGGCGCAGATACGCAGTATTTT.

A note on this clonotype: One base away lies a much larger clone, so this may be a sequencing read error. The gene calls are TRBV12-3 or TRBV12-4 and TRBJ2-1; 10 nucleotides match TRBD1. This CDR3 is 15 amino acids long. CDR3 sequence: CASRRGATGGGEKFF. DNA for the CDR3: TGTGCCAGCAGAAGAGGGGCGACAGGGGGCGGTGAGAAGTTCTTC.

This clonotype has more than one count but fewer than ten. This sequence joins TRBV14 and TRBJ1-1; maybe TRBD1 (5 bases). The ends were cut back, 0 bases at V and 10 bases at J, with 12 bases in the middle. Germline-derived CDR1 and CDR2 are SGHDN and FVKESK. The CDR3 is 13 amino acids. In DNA, the CDR3 is TGTGCCAGCAGCCAAGATCCGGGGCGGCGAGCTTTCTTT. It translates to CASSQDPGRRAFF.